What follows are 30 T cell receptor beta chains derived from one specimen sequenced in a study of blood T cell repertoires in COVID-19. Profiled with immunoSEQ multiplex PCR; TCRdb holds only in-frame clones, not every one. The repertoire holds about 310,000 clones, with around 91% as singletons. Input material: PBMCs or T cells enriched from blood (not recorded which). The receptors were gathered from a woman between 35 and 50 years old who had recovered from COVID-19.

The V gene is TRBV9, the J gene TRBJ2-5; 9 nucleotides agree with TRBD1. This CDR3 is 16 amino acids long. With V trimmed by 2 bases and J by 2 bases, 7 bases remained unmatched. Germline CDR1 SGDLS, CDR2 YYNGEE. This chain's CDR3 is CASSVAQGTGQETQYF. CDR3 coding DNA: TGTGCCAGCAGCGTCGCGCAGGGGACAGGGCAAGAGACCCAGTACTTC. The whole variable domain, remainder taken from reference TRBV9 and TRBJ2-5, is DSGVTQTPKHLITATGQRVTLRCSPRSGDLSVYWYQQSLDQGLQFLIQYYNGEERAKGNILERFSAQQFPDLHSELNLSSLELGDSALYFCASSVAQGTGQETQYFGPGTRLLVL.

V usage is TRBV6-5 and J usage is TRBJ2-7, with D tentatively TRBD2 (5 bases). This CDR3 has 14 residues. V lost 11 bases and J lost 2, with 19 bases in between. Germline CDR1 and CDR2: MNHEY and SVGAGI. The CDR3 reads CAVRMAGDTYEQYF. DNA for the CDR3: TGTGCCGTCAGGATGGCGGGTGATACCTACGAGCAGTACTTC.

The chain employs TRBV27 and TRBJ2-6; the D is unclear. Between the trimmed V and J ends, which lost 6 bases and 0 bases, there was a span of 9 bases. CDR1 and CDR2 (germline): MNHEY, SMNVEV (reference sequence). The CDR3 is 15 amino acids. The CDR3 is CASSRLNSGANVLTF. Written as DNA, the CDR3 is TGTGCCAGCAGCCGTCTAAACTCTGGGGCCAACGTCCTGACTTTC.

The rearrangement joins TRBV5-1 to TRBJ2-5, with D perhaps matching TRBD2 (6 bases). The V gene's germline CDR1 is SGHRS and CDR2 YFSETQ. With 4 bases removed from V and 7 bases from J, the gap between germline ends came to 14 bases. The CDR3 runs to 13 residues. CDR3 in amino acids: CASSPEGSGTQYF. The CDR3 nucleotides read TGCGCCAGCAGCCCGGAAGGTAGCGGGACCCAGTACTTC. Complete variable domain (other parts from reference TRBV5-1 and TRBJ2-5): KAGVTQTPRYLIKTRGQQVTLSCSPISGHRSVSWYQQTPGQGLQFLFEYFSETQRNKGNFPGRFSGRQFSNSRSEMNVSTLELGDSALYLCASSPEGSGTQYFGPGTRLLVL.

The chain combines TRBV7-2 with TRBJ1-1; 7 nucleotides align to TRBD1. The length of the CDR3 is 14 residues. V was pared by 0 bases and J by 7 bases, with 5 bases of the junction left unmatched. Per germline, CDR1 SGHTA and CDR2 FQGNSA. CDR3: CASSLATGVDEAFF. The CDR3 DNA follows: TGTGCCAGCAGCTTAGCCACAGGGGTTGATGAAGCTTTCTTT.

V usage is TRBV21-1 and J usage is TRBJ1-5; the table assigns TRBD1, which was not confirmed against the DNA. TRBV21-1 is a documented pseudogene. The CDR3 extends over 15 amino acids. This chain's CDR3 is CASGGFGTGLQPQHF. As DNA, the CDR3 is TGTGCCAGCGGGGGATTCGGGACAGGGCTTCAGCCCCAGCATTTT.

The chain is built from TRBV2 and TRBJ2-5, with 11 bases matching TRBD2. CDR1 is SNHLY and CDR2 is FYNNEI in the germline V gene. V shed 7 bases and J 5 bases; nucleotides not matched to a gene: 9. The CDR3 runs to 15 residues. This CDR3 is CASNSGTSGPETQYF. DNA for the CDR3: TGTGCCAGCAACTCCGGGACTAGCGGCCCCGAGACCCAGTACTTC.

The rearrangement joins TRBV6-4 to TRBJ2-1, with D unresolved. The length of the CDR3 is 12 residues. Trimming cost V 5 bases and J 10 bases, with 12 bases left between them. CDR1 is MRHNA, CDR2 SNTAGT, per germline. The CDR3 nucleotides are TGTGCCAGCAGTCCCGTATTTTTGGAGCAGTTCTTC. Translating gives CASSPVFLEQFF.

The chain is built from TRBV10-3 and TRBJ2-3; perhaps TRBD1 as D (5 bases). Germline V CDR1 and CDR2: ENHRY, SYGVKD. V lost 3 bases and J 5 bases, leaving 12 bases between the germline ends. The length of the CDR3 is 14 residues. The CDR3 bases are TGTGCCATCAGTGAAGGCAGGGAAAGAGATACGCAGTATTTT. Translated: CAISEGRERDTQYF.

The CDR3 nucleotides are TGTGCCAGCTCACCCGGGACTCCCAGAGCCTACGAGCAGTACTTC. The encoded protein is CASSPGTPRAYEQYF. This sequence joins TRBV18 and TRBJ2-7; D might be TRBD2 (6 bases). The germline V gene has CDR1 KGHSH and CDR2 LQKENI. The CDR3 extends over 15 amino acids. Trimming left V 3 bases short and J 2 bases short, with 14 bases between.

This chain links TRBV18 with TRBJ2-4; D may be TRBD1 (6 bases). Trimming took 3 bases from V and 0 from J, leaving 12 bases between them. CDR1 is KGHSH and CDR2 is LQKENI in the germline V gene. This CDR3 spans 16 amino acids. The CDR3 reads CASSPQGILAKNIQYF. The CDR3 DNA follows: TGTGCCAGCTCACCGCAGGGGATACTAGCCAAAAACATTCAGTACTTC.

The chain recombines TRBV2 with TRBJ1-4; 11 bases match TRBD1. This CDR3 spans 15 amino acids. Trimming removed 7 bases from V and 7 bases from J; junction bases left unmatched: 8. The germline V gene encodes CDR1 SNHLY and CDR2 FYNNEI. The CDR3 DNA is TGTGCCAGCAACACCGGACAGGGGGCGTTTGAAAAACTGTTTTTT. Its protein product is CASNTGQGAFEKLFF.

The J gene is TRBJ2-5, the V gene TRBV27, with D tentatively TRBD2 (5 bases). This CDR3 is 15 amino acids long. Germline V gene sequence: CDR1 MNHEY, CDR2 SMNVEV (reference sequence). The V and J ends lost 5 bases and 5 bases respectively, with 18 bases between them. Here the CDR3 reads CASSKWAPDWETQYF. The CDR3 nucleotides are TGTGCCAGCAGTAAATGGGCTCCGGACTGGGAGACCCAGTACTTC.

This sequence joins TRBV7-8 and TRBJ1-1; D is undetermined. V was shortened by 0 bases and J by 1 base, with 6 bases between the two germline ends. CDR3 size: 14 residues. Germline loops: CDR1 SGHVS, CDR2 FQNEAQ. Written as DNA, the CDR3 is TGTGCCAGCAGCTTAGCCCGTCGGAACACTGAAGCTTTCTTT. Translating it yields CASSLARRNTEAFF.

The chain links TRBV19 to TRBJ1-6; no clear D gene. Looked up from germline, CDR1 is LNHDA and CDR2 is SQIVND (reference sequence). This CDR3 is built from 15 residues. Deletions cut 7 bases from V and 9 bases from J, with 19 bases between. In nucleotides, the CDR3 is TGTGCCAGTACCCCCGGGCGACGGGGAAGTTCACCCCTCCACTTT. Its translation: CASTPGRRGSSPLHF.

This chain joins TRBV6-5 and TRBJ2-7; TRBD1 agrees at 7 bases. There are 14 residues in the CDR3. V lost 4 bases to trimming and J lost 1 base; unmatched junction nucleotides: 4. Per the germline V gene, CDR1 is MNHEY and CDR2 is SVGAGI. The CDR3 DNA reads as TGTGCCAGCAGTTTCCGGACAGGATCCTACGAGCAGTACTTC. This gives the protein CASSFRTGSYEQYF.

The chain joins TRBV12-3 or TRBV12-4 to TRBJ2-1, with D perhaps TRBD2 (5 bases). Trimming cost V 5 bases and J 4 bases, with 9 bases left between them. This CDR3 has 13 residues. Here the CDR3 reads CASSLGEYNEQFF. The DNA of the CDR3 is TGTGCCAGCAGTCTCGGGGAGTACAATGAGCAGTTCTTC.

V is TRBV5-4 and J is TRBJ2-7; TRBD2 agrees at 9 bases. Germline CDR1 and CDR2: SGHNT and YYREEE (reference sequence). Trimming took 4 bases from V and 2 from J; bases not matched to a gene: 4. The CDR3 is made up of 14 amino acids. CDR3 protein: CASSPAGGPYEQYF. CDR3 nucleotide sequence: TGTGCCAGCAGCCCAGCGGGGGGCCCCTACGAGCAGTACTTC.

DNA for the CDR3: TGCGCCAGCAGCCAGGGACAGGGGATCAATGAAGCTTTCTTT. Protein: CASSQGQGINEAFF. V gene TRBV4-3 combines with J gene TRBJ1-1; 10 bases map to TRBD1. The CDR3 covers 14 residues. Germline values: CDR1 LGHNA, CDR2 YSLEER. J was trimmed by 7 bases and V by 3 bases; bases with no gene match: 5.

This CDR3 reads CASSPFGSRTDTQYF. The CDR3 region has the DNA TGCGCCAGCAGCCCATTCGGGAGCCGTACAGATACGCAGTATTTT. V is TRBV4-1 and J is TRBJ2-3; weak D call: TRBD2 (6 bases). Germline CDR1 is MGHRA and CDR2 is YSYEKL. CDR3 length equals 15 residues. Trimming stripped 4 bases from V and 3 bases from J, with 14 bases between.

The chain employs TRBV4-3 and TRBJ1-3; the match to TRBD1 covers 11 bases. Per germline, CDR1 LGHNA and CDR2 YSLEER. The CDR3 has 17 amino acids. The V and J ends lost 4 bases and 0 bases, in that order; junction bases with no gene match: 5. CDR3 sequence (DNA): TGCGCCAGCAGCCCCGGGACAGGGGGGAACTCTGGAAACACCATATATTTT. Protein product: CASSPGTGGNSGNTIYF.

The rearrangement links TRBV5-1 to TRBJ2-7, with D tentatively TRBD1 (5 bases). Between the trimmed V and J ends, which lost 4 bases and 4 bases, there was a span of 12 bases. CDR1 SGHRS and CDR2 YFSETQ come from the germline V gene. The CDR3 is made up of 13 amino acids. The DNA of the CDR3 is TGCGCCAGCAGCGCCCAGGGTGGGTACGAGCAGTACTTC. Translated, it gives CASSAQGGYEQYF.

The rearrangement links TRBV2 to TRBJ2-3; 12 positions match TRBD1. Trimming removed 4 bases from V and 2 bases from J; junction bases left unmatched: 1. The CDR3 is 15 amino acids. Per the germline V gene, CDR1 is SNHLY and CDR2 is FYNNEI. The CDR3 protein is CASSGDRGLTDTQYF. CDR3 bases: TGTGCCAGCAGTGGGGACAGGGGGCTCACAGATACGCAGTATTTT. Combining the CDR3 with reference TRBV2 and TRBJ2-3 gives the whole variable domain EPEVTQTPSHQVTQMGQEVILRCVPISNHLYFYWYRQILGQKVEFLVSFYNNEISEKSEIFDDQFSVERPDGSNFTLKIRSTKLEDSAMYFCASSGDRGLTDTQYFGPGTRLTVL.

The chain employs TRBV30 and TRBJ2-3; 8 nucleotides line up with TRBD1. This CDR3 has 16 amino acids. The ends lost 5 bases at V and 4 bases at J; junction bases unmatched: 14. Looked up from germline, CDR1 is GTSNPN and CDR2 is SVGIG (reference sequence). Written as DNA, the CDR3 is TGTGCCTGGCCCGATCCCCAGGGACAGGACGCAGATACGCAGTATTTT. This encodes CAWPDPQGQDADTQYF. The full variable domain, in which reference TRBV30 and TRBJ2-3 provide the parts outside the CDR3, is SQTIHQWPATLVQPVGSPLSLECTVEGTSNPNLYWYRQAAGRGLQLLFYSVGIGQISSEVPQNLSASRPQDRQFILSSKKLLLSDSGFYLCAWPDPQGQDADTQYFGPGTRLTVL.

The V and J genes are TRBV14 and TRBJ1-1; D is possibly TRBD1 (6 bases). Germline CDR1 is SGHDN and CDR2 is FVKESK. The V end was cut by 1 base, the J end by 4 bases, with 10 bases between. The CDR3 is made up of 14 amino acids. CDR3 sequence (DNA): TGTGCCAGCAGCCAAGTATCAGGGGTCACTGAAGCTTTCTTT. It yields the protein CASSQVSGVTEAFF.

The chain employs TRBV3-1 (or the pseudogene TRBV3-2) and TRBJ2-1; tentative D call: TRBD2 (5 bases). Trimming shortened V by 5 bases and J by 8 bases, and 19 bases separated the two germline ends. The V gene's germline CDR1 is LGHDT and CDR2 YNNKEL (reference sequence). This CDR3 contains 15 residues. The CDR3 DNA reads as TGTGCCAGCAGCGTCGCCCTAGCCGTTTCCGATGAGCAGTTCTTC. Encoded protein: CASSVALAVSDEQFF.

This clone was recorded only once. This sequence joins TRBV2 and TRBJ2-5; D is undetermined. Trimming cost V 4 bases and J 0 bases, with 3 bases left between them. This CDR3 has 12 residues. The germline V gene encodes CDR1 SNHLY and CDR2 FYNNEI. The CDR3: CASSANQETQYF. The DNA of the CDR3 is TGTGCCAGCAGTGCCAACCAAGAGACCCAGTACTTC.

The chain employs TRBV18 and TRBJ2-1, with D unclear. This CDR3 comprises 13 residues. Germline lookup yields CDR1 KGHSH and CDR2 LQKENI. With 3 bases removed from V and 9 bases from J, the gap between germline ends came to 12 bases. The CDR3 reads CASSPVLRSEQFF. CDR3 in DNA: TGTGCCAGCTCACCCGTCTTGAGGAGTGAGCAGTTCTTC. Complete variable domain (other parts from reference TRBV18 and TRBJ2-1): NAGVMQNPRHLVRRRGQEARLRCSPMKGHSHVYWYRQLPEEGLKFMVYLQKENIIDESGMPKERFSAEFPKEGPSILRIQQVVRGDSAAYFCASSPVLRSEQFFGPGTRLTVL.

The chain couples TRBV7-2 to TRBJ1-2, with D unresolved. This CDR3 contains 13 residues. Trimming cost V 5 bases and J 6 bases, with 13 bases left between them. The V gene's germline CDR1 is SGHTA and CDR2 FQGNSA. The CDR3: CASSGGTRNGYTF. In DNA form, the CDR3 reads TGTGCCAGCAGCGGCGGTACACGAAATGGCTACACCTTC.

The chain joins TRBV28 to TRBJ2-2; D remains ambiguous. Germline loops: CDR1 MDHEN, CDR2 SYDVKM. This CDR3 region has 16 residues. Trimming cost V 6 bases and J 1 base, with 15 bases left between them. The CDR3 here is CASSPEEGRNTGELFF. CDR3 coding DNA: TGTGCCAGCAGCCCCGAGGAAGGAAGGAACACCGGGGAGCTGTTTTTT.